This TCR beta chain is from a study of metastatic and nonmetastatic thyroid tumors. In the study overall: From malignant and benign thyroid patients, repertoires in blood and in tumor or nodule tissue were compared. Study-level results: Malignant thyroid tumors reportedly had TCR beta diversity that was significantly higher than in benign nodules, in blood and tumor.

This clone showed up many times. Its antigen is currently unknown. TCRdb re-analyzed the PCR reads using MiXCR. The sample has tens of thousands of clones, approximately 12% seen once; the top ten hold 7% to 9%. Thyroid surgery took place with no prior treatment in any patient. The CDR3 consists of 18 residues. The V segment lost 4 bases and the J segment 6 bases; nucleotides outside the gene matches: 10. Per the germline V gene, CDR1 is LNHDA and CDR2 is SQIVND (reference sequence). This chain connects TRBV19 to TRBJ2-2; 14 bases fit TRBD2. The sequenced sample consisted of tumor tissue. The source of this sequence is a female donor with papillary thyroid cancer or a benign thyroid nodule (not recorded which). Some clones in this sample may be carry-over from other donors' samples. CDR3 coding DNA: TGTGCCAGTAGTAACCGGGGACTAGCGGGAGAATGGGCCGGGGAGCTGTTTTTT. Translating it yields CASSNRGLAGEWAGELFF.